This passage covers 26 T cell receptor beta chains from one sample sequenced in a study of T cells in Graves' hyperthyroidism and ophthalmopathy. It was RNA transcripts that yielded the amplified TCR beta CDR3 regions. When the TCR CDR3 underwent first-round RT-PCR, the HTBI primer set was used. TCRdb redid the calling of the multiplex PCR reads with MiXCR, one entry per CDR3 protein. The top ten clones hold approximately 8.7% of a sample with about 840,000 distinct CDR3 sequences, over 35% of them seen once. The material sequenced was blood. Receptors originate from a man younger than 35 with Graves' hyperthyroidism.

V usage is TRBV6-5 and J usage is TRBJ2-7; D perhaps matches TRBD2 (5 bases). Germline V gives CDR1 MNHEY, CDR2 SVGAGI. V lost 5 bases, J lost 3 bases, and 11 bases lay in between. The CDR3 extends over 13 amino acids. Here the CDR3 DNA reads TGTGCCAGCAGTCGCTCGGGGTACTACGAGCAGTACTTC. Its protein is CASSRSGYYEQYF.

V usage is TRBV14 and J usage is TRBJ2-5; no clear D gene. CDR3 length: 14 residues. CDR1 is SGHDN and CDR2 is FVKESK in the germline V gene. The ends were cut back, 1 base at V and 0 bases at J, with 6 bases in the middle. CDR3 coding DNA: TGTGCCAGCAGCCAAGCCTTGTACCAAGAGACCCAGTACTTC. This encodes CASSQALYQETQYF. The complete variable domain, with remaining parts taken from reference TRBV14 and TRBJ2-5, reads EAGVTQFPSHSVIEKGQTVTLRCDPISGHDNLYWYRRVMGKEIKFLLHFVKESKQDESGMPNNRFLAERTGGTYSTLKVQPAELEDSGVYFCASSQALYQETQYFGPGTRLLVL.

The sample holds many counts of this clonotype. The chain links TRBV2 to TRBJ1-1; TRBD1 matches at 8 bases. The germline V gene encodes CDR1 SNHLY and CDR2 FYNNEI. This CDR3 spans 14 amino acids. V gave up 7 bases and J gave up 4 bases; unmatched junction bases: 8. This chain's CDR3 is CASTPQGVGTEAFF. CDR3 bases: TGTGCCAGCACCCCACAGGGGGTGGGCACTGAAGCTTTCTTT.

V and J are TRBV24-1 and TRBJ2-1; 11 bases fit TRBD2. J lost 6 bases, V lost 3 bases, and 9 bases had no gene match. Germline CDR1 is KGHDR and CDR2 is SFDVKD. This CDR3 has 17 amino acids. The CDR3 DNA follows: TGTGCCACCAGTGATCGATTTACTAGCGGGAGAACCAATGAGCAGTTCTTC. It yields the protein CATSDRFTSGRTNEQFF.

This chain links TRBV7-9 with TRBJ2-7; 11 bases line up with TRBD1. CDR1 is SEHNR and CDR2 is FQNEAQ in the germline V gene (reference sequence). The CDR3 length is 15 residues. With V trimmed by 5 bases and J by 6 bases, 9 bases remained unmatched. Here the CDR3 reads CASSPGQGAGTEQYF. CDR3 nucleotides: TGTGCCAGCAGCCCCGGACAGGGGGCAGGAACCGAGCAGTACTTC.

The chain joins TRBV13 to TRBJ1-6; 9 bases align to TRBD1. With V trimmed by 4 bases and J by 6 bases, 7 bases remained unmatched. Germline assignment: CDR1 PRHDT and CDR2 FYEKMQ (reference sequence). CDR3 size: 16 residues. The CDR3 here is CASSSRRDRVNSPLHF. CDR3 nucleotide sequence: TGTGCCAGCAGCTCCCGCCGGGACAGGGTTAATTCACCCCTCCACTTT.

The chain has TRBV6-1 and TRBJ2-5; D is possibly TRBD1 (6 bases). The V and J ends lost 6 bases and 1 base respectively, with 15 bases between them. The germline CDR1 and CDR2 sequences are MNHNS and SASEGT. The CDR3 runs 15 residues. This CDR3 is CASSPGTNPQETQYF. In DNA, the CDR3 is TGTGCCAGCAGCCCCGGGACAAACCCCCAAGAGACCCAGTACTTC.

The rearrangement links TRBV29-1 to TRBJ1-2; 8 positions match TRBD1. V dropped 4 bases and J dropped 4; count of bases not matched to a gene: 5. Germline-derived CDR1 and CDR2 are SQVTM and ANQGSEA. The CDR3 consists of 13 residues. The CDR3 sequence is CSVAGGAVYGYTF. DNA of the CDR3: TGCAGCGTTGCAGGGGGCGCGGTCTATGGCTACACCTTC. Variable domain in full (rest from reference TRBV29-1 and TRBJ1-2): SAVISQKPSRDICQRGTSLTIQCQVDSQVTMMFWYRQQPGQSLTLIATANQGSEATYESGFVIDKFPISRPNLTFSTLTVSNMSPEDSSIYLCSVAGGAVYGYTFGSGTRLTVV.

The sample holds a few counts of this clonotype. The genes are TRBV24-1 and TRBJ1-3; tentatively, D is TRBD1 (5 bases). CDR1 KGHDR and CDR2 SFDVKD come from the germline V gene. The V end was cut by 4 bases, the J end by 1 base, with 13 bases between. CDR3 length: 16 residues. CDR3 loop: CATSDPRGASGNTIYF. The CDR3 nucleotides are TGTGCCACCAGTGACCCTAGGGGCGCGTCTGGAAACACCATATATTTT.

This clonotype came up a few times. J is TRBJ1-2 and V is TRBV12-3 or TRBV12-4; D possibly corresponds to TRBD1 (5 bases). V was cut by 3 bases and J by 7 bases, with 15 bases left in between. The CDR3 spans 14 residues. This CDR3 is CASSFEGRVVGYTF. CDR3 nucleotide sequence: TGTGCCAGCAGTTTTGAGGGCAGGGTGGTTGGCTACACCTTC.

In this sample, this clonotype turned up many times. The rearrangement uses TRBV12-3 or TRBV12-4 and TRBJ1-5, with 10 bases matching TRBD1. V shed 5 bases, J shed 4 bases, and the junction held 5 bases outside the gene matches. The CDR3 runs 15 residues. For the CDR3, the DNA is TGTGCCAGCAGTCGCAGGGACAGGGGAAATCAGCCCCAGCATTTT. Its translation: CASSRRDRGNQPQHF.

This clonotype was counted a few times. The CDR3: CSVDQTGGDEKLFF. The CDR3 region has the DNA TGCAGCGTTGACCAGACAGGGGGGGATGAAAAACTGTTTTTT. The chain carries TRBV29-1 and TRBJ1-4; 9 nucleotides align to TRBD1. After removal of 3 bases from V and 6 bases from J, the junction contained 5 bases not matched to a gene. CDR3 length equals 14 residues. Germline loops: CDR1 SQVTM, CDR2 ANQGSEA.

This clonotype was detected many times. This sequence joins TRBV19 and TRBJ1-5; D gene uncertain. Per the germline V gene, CDR1 is LNHDA and CDR2 is SQIVND (reference sequence). The length of the CDR3 is 11 residues. V gave up 3 bases and J gave up 4 bases, with 1 base separating them. For the CDR3, the DNA is TGTGCCAGTAGTATGAATCAGCCCCAGCATTTT. Its translation: CASSMNQPQHF.

This clonotype was seen more than once but under ten times. The chain is built from TRBV6-5 and TRBJ2-7; possibly TRBD2 for D (5 bases). Germline V CDR1 and CDR2: MNHEY, SVGAGI. The germline V and J ends were trimmed by 6 bases and 6 bases, with 15 bases remaining between them. This CDR3 contains 13 residues. CDR3 sequence reads: CASRGRPFSEQYF. As DNA, the CDR3 is TGTGCCAGCAGGGGGAGACCCTTCAGCGAGCAGTACTTC.

This clonotype was seen a few times. V gene TRBV27 combines with J gene TRBJ1-4; no definite D call. The CDR3 has 13 residues. V was pared by 2 bases and J by 8 bases, with 9 bases between. Germline lookup yields CDR1 MNHEY and CDR2 SMNVEV (reference sequence). The CDR3 spells CASSLRTREKLFF. In DNA form, the CDR3 reads TGTGCCAGCAGTTTACGAACACGAGAAAAACTGTTTTTT.

This clonotype has at least ten counts. The V gene is TRBV9, the J gene TRBJ2-6; D gene uncertain. With 0 bases removed from V and 0 bases from J, the gap between germline ends came to 7 bases. From germline, CDR1 is SGDLS and CDR2 YYNGEE. CDR3 length equals 16 residues. CDR3 sequence: CASSVGQVSGANVLTF. The CDR3 DNA follows: TGTGCCAGCAGCGTAGGACAAGTCTCTGGGGCCAACGTCCTGACTTTC.

CDR3 residues: CASSLEVRWYTEAFF. The CDR3 bases are TGTGCCAGCAGTTTAGAAGTCAGGTGGTACACTGAAGCTTTCTTT. The J gene is TRBJ1-1, the V gene TRBV12-3 or TRBV12-4; D unclear. CDR3 size: 15 residues. The V and J ends lost 1 base and 3 bases respectively, with 12 bases between them.

The chain recombines TRBV29-1 with TRBJ1-1; D is unresolved. Per germline, CDR1 SQVTM and CDR2 ANQGSEA. V was shortened by 4 bases and J by 0 bases, with 9 bases between the two germline ends. This CDR3 contains 13 residues. DNA of the CDR3: TGCAGCGTTGGGGCACCCTTGAACACTGAAGCTTTCTTT. This sequence encodes CSVGAPLNTEAFF. The full variable domain, its missing parts supplied by reference TRBV29-1 and TRBJ1-1, is SAVISQKPSRDICQRGTSLTIQCQVDSQVTMMFWYRQQPGQSLTLIATANQGSEATYESGFVIDKFPISRPNLTFSTLTVSNMSPEDSSIYLCSVGAPLNTEAFFGQGTRLTVV.

Ten or more counts support this clonotype. The chain uses TRBV19 and TRBJ1-1; the match to TRBD1 covers 7 bases. Germline V CDR1 and CDR2: LNHDA, SQIVND (reference sequence). J lost 0 bases, V lost 3 bases, and 10 bases had no gene match. This CDR3 is 17 amino acids long. CDR3: CASSMETGTAMNTEAFF. CDR3 in DNA: TGTGCCAGTAGTATGGAGACAGGGACAGCCATGAACACTGAAGCTTTCTTT. Full variable domain (rest looked up from reference TRBV19 and TRBJ1-1): DGGITQSPKYLFRKEGQNVTLSCEQNLNHDAMYWYRQDPGQGLRLIYYSQIVNDFQKGDIAEGYSVSREKKESFPLTVTSAQKNPTAFYLCASSMETGTAMNTEAFFGQGTRLTVV.

In this sample, this clonotype turned up once. The chain carries TRBV12-5 and TRBJ1-2, with D unresolved. Trimming took 4 bases from V and 4 from J, leaving 22 bases between them. The CDR3 is 17 amino acids. Germline CDR1 is LGHNT and CDR2 is FRNRAP. The CDR3 sequence is CASGSSSLDWQGYGYTF. CDR3 nucleotides: TGTGCTAGTGGTTCCAGCAGCTTAGATTGGCAAGGCTATGGCTACACCTTC.

V gene TRBV7-6 combines with J gene TRBJ1-1; D is ambiguous. With 6 bases removed from V and 3 bases from J, the gap between germline ends came to 14 bases. Germline CDR1 is SGHVS and CDR2 is FNYEAQ. The CDR3 contains 14 residues. The CDR3 spells CASSLNPGYTEAFF. CDR3 nucleotides: TGTGCCAGCAGTTTAAATCCGGGGTACACTGAAGCTTTCTTT.

Worth noting for this clonotype: A much larger clonotype is one base distant, so this may be a read error. This rearrangement joins TRBV20-1 to TRBJ2-5; tentatively, D is TRBD1 (5 bases). The CDR3 is 12 residues long. The V and J ends lost 4 bases and 1 base respectively, with 7 bases between them. Germline V CDR1 and CDR2: DFQATT, SNEGSKA (reference sequence). The CDR3 nucleotides read TGCAGTGCTATAACAGGCCAAGAGACCCAGTACTTC. It specifies CSAITGQETQYF.

This clonotype was seen only a few times. J is TRBJ2-7 and V is TRBV5-5; D may correspond to TRBD1 or TRBD2 (5 bases each). Trimming removed 0 bases at V and 7 bases at J, with 17 bases between. The CDR3 extends over 15 amino acids. The germline V gene has CDR1 SGHKS and CDR2 YYEKEE (reference sequence). The CDR3 loop reads CASSLEVGTVREQYF. The CDR3 nucleotides read TGTGCCAGCAGCTTGGAAGTCGGGACCGTTAGGGAGCAGTACTTC.

Only a few counts were recorded for this clonotype. The J gene is TRBJ2-7, the V gene TRBV20-1, with a tentative D call TRBD2 (5 bases). Germline V gives CDR1 DFQATT, CDR2 SNEGSKA (reference sequence). The V gene lost 3 bases and the J gene lost 6 bases, with 15 bases spanning the gap. The CDR3 contains 13 residues. The CDR3 DNA is TGCAGTGCTAGGGGCAGCACCGGAGGCGAGCAGTACTTC. It encodes CSARGSTGGEQYF.

The chain carries TRBV29-1 and TRBJ2-7, with D maybe TRBD1 (6 bases). CDR1 and CDR2 (germline): SQVTM, ANQGSEA. CDR3 length: 13 residues. The V gene lost 7 bases and the J gene lost 5 bases, with 18 bases spanning the gap. The CDR3 sequence is CSARDTGSDEQYF. Here the CDR3 DNA reads TGCAGCGCTAGGGACACCGGTTCTGACGAGCAGTACTTC.

In this sample, this clonotype turned up many times. The V and J genes are TRBV12-3 or TRBV12-4 and TRBJ1-6; 9 nucleotides line up with TRBD1. V shed 7 bases, J shed 7 bases, and the junction held 5 bases outside the gene matches. This CDR3 comprises 14 residues. In nucleotides, the CDR3 is TGTGCCAGCACCCTGGACAGGGGCAATTCACCCCTCCACTTT. It specifies CASTLDRGNSPLHF.